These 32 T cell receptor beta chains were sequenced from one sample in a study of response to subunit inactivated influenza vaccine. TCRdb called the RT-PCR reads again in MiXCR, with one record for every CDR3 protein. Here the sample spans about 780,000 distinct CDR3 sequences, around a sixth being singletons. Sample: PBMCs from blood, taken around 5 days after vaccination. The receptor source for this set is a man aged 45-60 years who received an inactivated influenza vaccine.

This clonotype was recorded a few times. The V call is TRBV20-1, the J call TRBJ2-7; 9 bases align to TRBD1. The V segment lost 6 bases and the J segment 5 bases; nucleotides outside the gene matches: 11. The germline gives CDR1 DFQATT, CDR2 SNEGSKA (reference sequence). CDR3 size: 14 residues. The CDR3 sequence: CSAVSGTGTHEQYF. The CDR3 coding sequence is TGCAGTGCCGTCAGCGGGACAGGGACCCACGAGCAGTACTTC.

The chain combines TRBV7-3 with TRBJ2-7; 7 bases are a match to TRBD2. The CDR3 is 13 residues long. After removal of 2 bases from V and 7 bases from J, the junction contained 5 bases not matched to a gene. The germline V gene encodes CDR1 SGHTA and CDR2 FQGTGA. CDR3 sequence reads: CASSLGGRGEQYF. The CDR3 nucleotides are TGTGCCAGCAGCTTAGGGGGGAGGGGTGAGCAGTACTTC.

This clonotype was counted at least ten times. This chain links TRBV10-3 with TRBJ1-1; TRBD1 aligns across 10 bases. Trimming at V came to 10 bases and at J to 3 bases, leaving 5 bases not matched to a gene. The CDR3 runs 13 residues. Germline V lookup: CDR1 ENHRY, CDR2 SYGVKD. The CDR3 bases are TGTGCCACCAGACAGGGGGCGGACACTGAAGCTTTCTTT. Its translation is CATRQGADTEAFF.

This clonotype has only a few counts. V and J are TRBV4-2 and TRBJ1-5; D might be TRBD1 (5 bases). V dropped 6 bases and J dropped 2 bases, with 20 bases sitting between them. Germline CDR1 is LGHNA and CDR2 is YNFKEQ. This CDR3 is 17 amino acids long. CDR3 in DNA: TGTGCCAGCAGGCAAACTGCCGGGGGGTACGGCAATCAGCCCCAGCATTTT. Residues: CASRQTAGGYGNQPQHF.

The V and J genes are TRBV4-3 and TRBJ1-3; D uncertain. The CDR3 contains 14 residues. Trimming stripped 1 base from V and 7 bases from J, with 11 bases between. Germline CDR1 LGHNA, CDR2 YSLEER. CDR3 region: CASSQGNDGNTIYF. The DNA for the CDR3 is TGCGCCAGCAGCCAAGGGAACGACGGGAACACCATATATTTT.

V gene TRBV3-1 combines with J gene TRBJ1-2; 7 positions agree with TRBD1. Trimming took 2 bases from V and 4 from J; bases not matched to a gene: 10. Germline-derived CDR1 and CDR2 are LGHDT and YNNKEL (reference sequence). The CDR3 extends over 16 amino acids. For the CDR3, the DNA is TGTGCCAGCAGCCAATGGGGACAGCTTCAGACCTATGGCTACACCTTC. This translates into CASSQWGQLQTYGYTF.

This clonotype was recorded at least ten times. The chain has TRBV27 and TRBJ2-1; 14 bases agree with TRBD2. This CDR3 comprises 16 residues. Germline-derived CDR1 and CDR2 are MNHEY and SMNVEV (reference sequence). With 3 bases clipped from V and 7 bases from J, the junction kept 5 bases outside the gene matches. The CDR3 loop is CASSFSGTSGRNEQFF. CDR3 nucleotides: TGTGCCAGCAGTTTTTCCGGGACTAGCGGGAGAAATGAGCAGTTCTTC.

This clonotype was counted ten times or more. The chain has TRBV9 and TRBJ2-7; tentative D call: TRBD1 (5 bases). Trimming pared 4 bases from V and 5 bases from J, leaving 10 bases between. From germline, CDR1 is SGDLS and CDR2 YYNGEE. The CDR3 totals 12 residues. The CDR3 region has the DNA TGTGCCAGCAGCCTGCTAGGGGACGAGCAGTACTTC. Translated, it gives CASSLLGDEQYF.

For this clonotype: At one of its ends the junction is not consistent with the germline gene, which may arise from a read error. This CDR3 is CGSSPKETQYF. Written as DNA, the CDR3 is TGTGGCAGCAGTCCTAAAGAGACCCAGTACTTC. The chain joins TRBV6-2 or TRBV6-3 to TRBJ2-5; D gene uncertain. The CDR3 extends over 11 amino acids. CDR1 and CDR2 (germline): MNHEY, SVGEGT.

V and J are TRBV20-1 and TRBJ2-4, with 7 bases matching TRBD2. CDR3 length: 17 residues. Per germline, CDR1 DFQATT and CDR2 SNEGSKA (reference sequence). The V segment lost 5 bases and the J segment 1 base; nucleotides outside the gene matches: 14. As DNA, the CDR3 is TGCAGTGCTGCCCCCCATAGCGGGCCCGTCGCCAAAAACATTCAGTACTTC. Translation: CSAAPHSGPVAKNIQYF.

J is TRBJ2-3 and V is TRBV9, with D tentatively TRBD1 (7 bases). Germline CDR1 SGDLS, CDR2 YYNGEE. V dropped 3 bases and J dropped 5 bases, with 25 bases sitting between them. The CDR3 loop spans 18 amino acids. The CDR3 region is CASSAGGTGWGGGDTQYF. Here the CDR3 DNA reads TGTGCCAGCAGCGCAGGGGGAACAGGCTGGGGAGGAGGAGATACGCAGTATTTT.

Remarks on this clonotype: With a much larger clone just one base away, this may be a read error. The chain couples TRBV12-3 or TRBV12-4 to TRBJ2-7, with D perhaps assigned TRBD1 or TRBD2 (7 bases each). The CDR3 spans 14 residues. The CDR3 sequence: CASSLAGGGYERYF. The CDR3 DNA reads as TGTGCCAGCAGTTTAGCGGGAGGGGGCTACGAGCGGTACTTC.

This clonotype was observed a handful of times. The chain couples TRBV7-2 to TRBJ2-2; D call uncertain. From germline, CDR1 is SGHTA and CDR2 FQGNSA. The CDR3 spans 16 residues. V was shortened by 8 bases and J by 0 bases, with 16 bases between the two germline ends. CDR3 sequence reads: CASALQAGANTGELFF. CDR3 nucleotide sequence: TGTGCCAGCGCACTTCAGGCTGGGGCGAACACCGGGGAGCTGTTTTTT.

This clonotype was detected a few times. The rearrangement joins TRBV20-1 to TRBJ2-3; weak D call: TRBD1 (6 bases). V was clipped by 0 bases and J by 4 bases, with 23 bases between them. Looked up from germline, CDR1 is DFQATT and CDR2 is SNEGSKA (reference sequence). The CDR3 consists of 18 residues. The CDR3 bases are TGCAGTGCTAGAGATTTTGGGGGCGCCACCCGACTCCCAGATACGCAGTATTTT. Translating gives CSARDFGGATRLPDTQYF.

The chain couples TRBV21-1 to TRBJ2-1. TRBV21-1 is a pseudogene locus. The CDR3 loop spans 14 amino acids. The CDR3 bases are TGTGCCAGCAGCAAAGCGTACCAGACCGATGAGCAGTTCTTC. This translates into CASSKAYQTDEQFF.

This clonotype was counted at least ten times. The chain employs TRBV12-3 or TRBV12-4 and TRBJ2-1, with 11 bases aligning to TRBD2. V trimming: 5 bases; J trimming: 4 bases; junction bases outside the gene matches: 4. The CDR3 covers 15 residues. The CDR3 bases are TGTGCCAGCAGTCGCGGGACTAGCGGTTACAATGAGCAGTTCTTC. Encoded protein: CASSRGTSGYNEQFF.

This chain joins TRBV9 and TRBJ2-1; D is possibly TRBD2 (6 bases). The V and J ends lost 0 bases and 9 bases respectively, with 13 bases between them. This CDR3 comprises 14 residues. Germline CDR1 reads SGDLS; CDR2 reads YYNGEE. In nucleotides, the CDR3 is TGTGCCAGCAGCGTAGGGGGTCTAGCGATTGAGCAGTTCTTC. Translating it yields CASSVGGLAIEQFF.

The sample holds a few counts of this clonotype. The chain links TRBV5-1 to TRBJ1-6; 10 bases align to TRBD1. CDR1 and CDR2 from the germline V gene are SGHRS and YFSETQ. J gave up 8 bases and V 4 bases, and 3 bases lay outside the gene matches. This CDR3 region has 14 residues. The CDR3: CASSVDRGDSPLHF. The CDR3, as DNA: TGCGCCAGCAGCGTGGACAGGGGGGATTCACCCCTCCACTTT.

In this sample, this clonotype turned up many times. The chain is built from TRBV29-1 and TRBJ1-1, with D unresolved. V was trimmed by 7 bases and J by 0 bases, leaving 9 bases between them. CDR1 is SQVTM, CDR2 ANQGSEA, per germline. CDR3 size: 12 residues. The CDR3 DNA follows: TGCAGCGCCCAGGAGCTGAACACTGAAGCTTTCTTT. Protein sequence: CSAQELNTEAFF.

Written as DNA, the CDR3 is TGCAGTGCCCTTAAGGGGGGGACCCAGTACTTC. Protein product: CSALKGGTQYF. This chain connects TRBV20-1 to TRBJ2-5; D might be TRBD1 or TRBD2, each matching 6 bases. V was clipped by 6 bases and J by 7 bases, with 12 bases between them. The CDR3 contains 11 residues. Germline values: CDR1 DFQATT, CDR2 SNEGSKA (reference sequence).

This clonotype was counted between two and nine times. This chain's CDR3 is CASSPVGQGTQETQYF. In DNA form, the CDR3 reads TGTGCCAGCTCACCAGTAGGACAGGGGACCCAAGAGACCCAGTACTTC. V is TRBV18 and J is TRBJ2-5; 9 nucleotides match TRBD1. Unmatched junction bases numbered 5, after V lost 2 bases and J lost 1 base. The CDR3 runs 16 residues. The germline gives CDR1 KGHSH, CDR2 LQKENI.

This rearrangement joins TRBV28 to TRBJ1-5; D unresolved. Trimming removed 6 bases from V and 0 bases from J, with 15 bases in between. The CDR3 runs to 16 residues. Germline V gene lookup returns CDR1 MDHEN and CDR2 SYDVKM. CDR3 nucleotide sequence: TGTGCCAGCAGCGAAATATACCCCTATAGCAATCAGCCCCAGCATTTT. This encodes CASSEIYPYSNQPQHF.

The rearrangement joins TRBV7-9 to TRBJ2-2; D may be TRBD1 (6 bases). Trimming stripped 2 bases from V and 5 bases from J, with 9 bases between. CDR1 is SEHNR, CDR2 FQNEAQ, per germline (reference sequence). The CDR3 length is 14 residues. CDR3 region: CASSLQGRTGELFF. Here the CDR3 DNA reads TGTGCCAGCAGCTTACAGGGGCGGACCGGGGAGCTGTTTTTT.

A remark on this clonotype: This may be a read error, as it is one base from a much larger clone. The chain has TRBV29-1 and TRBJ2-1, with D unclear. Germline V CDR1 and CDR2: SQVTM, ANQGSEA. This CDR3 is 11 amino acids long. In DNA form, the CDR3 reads TGCAGCGTTGCTTCCTCCAATGAGCAGTTCTTC. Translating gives CSVASSNEQFF.

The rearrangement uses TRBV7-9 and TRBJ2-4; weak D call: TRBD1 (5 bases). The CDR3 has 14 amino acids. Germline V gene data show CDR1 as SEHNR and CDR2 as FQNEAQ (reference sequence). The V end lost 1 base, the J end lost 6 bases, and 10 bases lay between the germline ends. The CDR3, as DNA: TGTGCCAGCAGCTTAGTGAACCAGGGAAACATTCAGTACTTC. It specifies CASSLVNQGNIQYF.

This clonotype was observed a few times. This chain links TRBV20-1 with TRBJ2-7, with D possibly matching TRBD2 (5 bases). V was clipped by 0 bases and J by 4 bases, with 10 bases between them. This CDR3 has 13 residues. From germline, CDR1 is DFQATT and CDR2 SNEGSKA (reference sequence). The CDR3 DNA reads TGCAGTGCTAGAGATATAGGAGGATACGAGCAGTACTTC. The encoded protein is CSARDIGGYEQYF.

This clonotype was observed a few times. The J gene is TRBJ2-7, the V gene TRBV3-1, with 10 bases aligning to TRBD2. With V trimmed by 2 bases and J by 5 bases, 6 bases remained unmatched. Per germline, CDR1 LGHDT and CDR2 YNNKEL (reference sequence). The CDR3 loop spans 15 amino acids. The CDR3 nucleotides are TGTGCCAGCAGCCAACTTAGCGGGAGGAGACACGAGCAGTACTTC. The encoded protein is CASSQLSGRRHEQYF.

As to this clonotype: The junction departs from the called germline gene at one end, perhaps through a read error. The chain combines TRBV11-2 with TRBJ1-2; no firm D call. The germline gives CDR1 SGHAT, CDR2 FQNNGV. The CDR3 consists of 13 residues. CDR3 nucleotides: TGTGCCAGCACCTTAATAGCTAACTATGGCTACACCTTC. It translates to CASTLIANYGYTF.

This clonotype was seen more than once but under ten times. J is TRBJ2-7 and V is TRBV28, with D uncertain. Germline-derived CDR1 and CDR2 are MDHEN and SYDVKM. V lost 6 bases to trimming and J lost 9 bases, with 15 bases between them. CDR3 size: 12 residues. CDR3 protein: CASSPVLRGQYF. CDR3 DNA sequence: TGTGCCAGCAGCCCTGTCCTACGAGGGCAGTACTTC.

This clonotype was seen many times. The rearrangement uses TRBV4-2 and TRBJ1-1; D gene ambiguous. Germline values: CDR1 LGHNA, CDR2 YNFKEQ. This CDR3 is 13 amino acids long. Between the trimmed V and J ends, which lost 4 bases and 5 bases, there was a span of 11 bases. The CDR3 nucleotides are TGTGCCAGCAGCCCCATGAGGGAAACTGAAGCTTTCTTT. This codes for CASSPMRETEAFF.

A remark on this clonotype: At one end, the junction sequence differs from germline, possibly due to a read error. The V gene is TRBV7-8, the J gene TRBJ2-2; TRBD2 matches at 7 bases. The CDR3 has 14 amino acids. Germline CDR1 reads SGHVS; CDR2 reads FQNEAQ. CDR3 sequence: CASTLGRVTGELFF. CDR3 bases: TGTGCCAGCACCTTAGGGAGGGTCACCGGGGAGCTGTTTTTT.

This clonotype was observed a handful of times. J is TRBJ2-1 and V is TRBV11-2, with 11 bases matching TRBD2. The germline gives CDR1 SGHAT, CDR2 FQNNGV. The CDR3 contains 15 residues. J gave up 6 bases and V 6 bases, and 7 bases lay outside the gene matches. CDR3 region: CASSYLAGGINEQFF. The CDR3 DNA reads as TGTGCCAGCAGTTATCTAGCGGGGGGCATCAATGAGCAGTTCTTC.